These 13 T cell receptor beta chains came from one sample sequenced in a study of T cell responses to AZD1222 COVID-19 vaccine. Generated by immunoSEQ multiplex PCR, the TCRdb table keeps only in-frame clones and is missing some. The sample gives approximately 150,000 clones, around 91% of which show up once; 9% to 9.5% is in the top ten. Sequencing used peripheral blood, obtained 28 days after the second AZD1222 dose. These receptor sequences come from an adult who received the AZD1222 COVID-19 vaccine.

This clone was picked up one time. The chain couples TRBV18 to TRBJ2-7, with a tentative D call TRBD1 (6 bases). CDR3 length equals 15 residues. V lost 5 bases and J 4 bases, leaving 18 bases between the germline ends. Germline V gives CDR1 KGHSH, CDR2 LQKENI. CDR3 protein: CASSLHQGTSYEQYV. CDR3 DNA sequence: TGTGCCAGCTCATTACATCAGGGGACCTCTTACGAGCAGTACGTC.

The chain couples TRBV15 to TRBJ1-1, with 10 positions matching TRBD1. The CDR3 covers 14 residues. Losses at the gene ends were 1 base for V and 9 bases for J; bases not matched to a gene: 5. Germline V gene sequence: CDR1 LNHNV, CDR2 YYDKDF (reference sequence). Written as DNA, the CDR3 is TGTGCCACCAGCAGAGCTGCGGGACAGGGGAAAGCTTTCTTT. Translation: CATSRAAGQGKAFF.

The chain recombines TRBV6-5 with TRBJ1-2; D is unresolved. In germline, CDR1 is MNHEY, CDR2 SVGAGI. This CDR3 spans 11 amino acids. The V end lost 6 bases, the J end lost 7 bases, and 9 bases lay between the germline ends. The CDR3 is CASSTGSGYTF. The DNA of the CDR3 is TGTGCCAGCAGCACCGGGTCTGGCTACACCTTC.

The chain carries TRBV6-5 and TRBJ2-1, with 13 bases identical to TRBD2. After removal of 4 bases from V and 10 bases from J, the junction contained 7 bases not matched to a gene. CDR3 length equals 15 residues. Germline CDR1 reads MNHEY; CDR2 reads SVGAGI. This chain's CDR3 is CASSSGTSGISEQFF. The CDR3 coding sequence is TGTGCCAGCAGTTCCGGGACTAGCGGGATTAGCGAGCAGTTCTTC.

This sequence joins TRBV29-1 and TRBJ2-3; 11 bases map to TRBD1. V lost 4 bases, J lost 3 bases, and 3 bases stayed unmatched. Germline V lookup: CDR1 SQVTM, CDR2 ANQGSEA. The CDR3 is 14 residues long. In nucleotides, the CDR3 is TGCAGCGTTGTTGGACAGGGGGCAACAGATACGCAGTATTTT. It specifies CSVVGQGATDTQYF.

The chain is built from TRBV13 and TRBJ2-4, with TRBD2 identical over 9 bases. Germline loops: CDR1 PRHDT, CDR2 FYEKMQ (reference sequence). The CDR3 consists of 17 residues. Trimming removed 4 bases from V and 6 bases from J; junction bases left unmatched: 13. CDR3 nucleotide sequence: TGTGCCAGCAGCTCGTTTGAGATTAGCGGGGGTTTAAACATTCAGTACTTC. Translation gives CASSSFEISGGLNIQYF. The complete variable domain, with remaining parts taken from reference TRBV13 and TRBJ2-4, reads AAGVIQSPRHLIKEKRETATLKCYPIPRHDTVYWYQQGPGQDPQFLISFYEKMQSDKGSIPDRFSAQQFSDYHSELNMSSLELGDSALYFCASSSFEISGGLNIQYFGAGTRLSVL.

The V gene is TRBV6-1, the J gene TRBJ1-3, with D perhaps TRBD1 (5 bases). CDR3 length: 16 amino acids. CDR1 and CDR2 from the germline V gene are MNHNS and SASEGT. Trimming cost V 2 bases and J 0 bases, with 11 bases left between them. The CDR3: CASSEIRGLSGNTIYF. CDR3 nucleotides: TGTGCCAGCAGTGAAATACGGGGCCTCTCTGGAAACACCATATATTTT.

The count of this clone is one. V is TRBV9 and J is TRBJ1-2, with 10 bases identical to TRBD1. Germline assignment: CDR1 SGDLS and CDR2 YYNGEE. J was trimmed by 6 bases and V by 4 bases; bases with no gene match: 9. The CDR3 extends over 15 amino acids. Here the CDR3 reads CASSTGPGTGDGYTF. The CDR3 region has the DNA TGTGCCAGCAGCACGGGACCCGGGACAGGGGATGGCTACACCTTC. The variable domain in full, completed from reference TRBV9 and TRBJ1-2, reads DSGVTQTPKHLITATGQRVTLRCSPRSGDLSVYWYQQSLDQGLQFLIQYYNGEERAKGNILERFSAQQFPDLHSELNLSSLELGDSALYFCASSTGPGTGDGYTFGSGTRLTVV.

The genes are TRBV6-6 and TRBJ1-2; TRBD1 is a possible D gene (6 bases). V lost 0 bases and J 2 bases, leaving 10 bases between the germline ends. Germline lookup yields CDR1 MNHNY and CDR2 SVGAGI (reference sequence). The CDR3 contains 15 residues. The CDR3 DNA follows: TGTGCCAGCAGTTACTCGGGGACAACAAACTATGGCTACACCTTC. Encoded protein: CASSYSGTTNYGYTF.

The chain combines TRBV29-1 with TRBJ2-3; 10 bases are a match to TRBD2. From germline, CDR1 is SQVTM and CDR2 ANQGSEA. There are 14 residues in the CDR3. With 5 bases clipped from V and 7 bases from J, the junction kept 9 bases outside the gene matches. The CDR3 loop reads CSVRWLAGVHTQYF. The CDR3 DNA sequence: TGCAGCGTTAGGTGGCTAGCGGGAGTACATACGCAGTATTTT.

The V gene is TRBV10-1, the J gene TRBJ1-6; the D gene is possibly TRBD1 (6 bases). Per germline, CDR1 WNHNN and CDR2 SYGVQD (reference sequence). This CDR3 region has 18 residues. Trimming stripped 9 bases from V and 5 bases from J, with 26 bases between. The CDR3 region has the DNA TGCGCCAGACCACTAGGACAGAAAATTGTGCTAAATAATTCACCCCTCCACTTT. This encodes CARPLGQKIVLNNSPLHF.

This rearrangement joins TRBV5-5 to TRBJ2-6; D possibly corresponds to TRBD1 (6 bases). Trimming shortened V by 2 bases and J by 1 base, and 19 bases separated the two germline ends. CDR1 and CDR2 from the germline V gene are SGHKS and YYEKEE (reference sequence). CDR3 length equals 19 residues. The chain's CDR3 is CASSLMQGRGSSGANVLTF. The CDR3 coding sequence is TGTGCCAGCAGCTTAATGCAGGGGCGAGGCTCGTCTGGGGCCAACGTCCTGACTTTC.

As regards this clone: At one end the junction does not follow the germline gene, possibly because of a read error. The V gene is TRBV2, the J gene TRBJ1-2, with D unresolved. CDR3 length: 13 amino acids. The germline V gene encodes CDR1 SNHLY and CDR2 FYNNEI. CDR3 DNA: TGTGCCAGCAGTGTGAGTGGAACAGAAGGTCAACAGTTC. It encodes CASSVSGTEGQQF.